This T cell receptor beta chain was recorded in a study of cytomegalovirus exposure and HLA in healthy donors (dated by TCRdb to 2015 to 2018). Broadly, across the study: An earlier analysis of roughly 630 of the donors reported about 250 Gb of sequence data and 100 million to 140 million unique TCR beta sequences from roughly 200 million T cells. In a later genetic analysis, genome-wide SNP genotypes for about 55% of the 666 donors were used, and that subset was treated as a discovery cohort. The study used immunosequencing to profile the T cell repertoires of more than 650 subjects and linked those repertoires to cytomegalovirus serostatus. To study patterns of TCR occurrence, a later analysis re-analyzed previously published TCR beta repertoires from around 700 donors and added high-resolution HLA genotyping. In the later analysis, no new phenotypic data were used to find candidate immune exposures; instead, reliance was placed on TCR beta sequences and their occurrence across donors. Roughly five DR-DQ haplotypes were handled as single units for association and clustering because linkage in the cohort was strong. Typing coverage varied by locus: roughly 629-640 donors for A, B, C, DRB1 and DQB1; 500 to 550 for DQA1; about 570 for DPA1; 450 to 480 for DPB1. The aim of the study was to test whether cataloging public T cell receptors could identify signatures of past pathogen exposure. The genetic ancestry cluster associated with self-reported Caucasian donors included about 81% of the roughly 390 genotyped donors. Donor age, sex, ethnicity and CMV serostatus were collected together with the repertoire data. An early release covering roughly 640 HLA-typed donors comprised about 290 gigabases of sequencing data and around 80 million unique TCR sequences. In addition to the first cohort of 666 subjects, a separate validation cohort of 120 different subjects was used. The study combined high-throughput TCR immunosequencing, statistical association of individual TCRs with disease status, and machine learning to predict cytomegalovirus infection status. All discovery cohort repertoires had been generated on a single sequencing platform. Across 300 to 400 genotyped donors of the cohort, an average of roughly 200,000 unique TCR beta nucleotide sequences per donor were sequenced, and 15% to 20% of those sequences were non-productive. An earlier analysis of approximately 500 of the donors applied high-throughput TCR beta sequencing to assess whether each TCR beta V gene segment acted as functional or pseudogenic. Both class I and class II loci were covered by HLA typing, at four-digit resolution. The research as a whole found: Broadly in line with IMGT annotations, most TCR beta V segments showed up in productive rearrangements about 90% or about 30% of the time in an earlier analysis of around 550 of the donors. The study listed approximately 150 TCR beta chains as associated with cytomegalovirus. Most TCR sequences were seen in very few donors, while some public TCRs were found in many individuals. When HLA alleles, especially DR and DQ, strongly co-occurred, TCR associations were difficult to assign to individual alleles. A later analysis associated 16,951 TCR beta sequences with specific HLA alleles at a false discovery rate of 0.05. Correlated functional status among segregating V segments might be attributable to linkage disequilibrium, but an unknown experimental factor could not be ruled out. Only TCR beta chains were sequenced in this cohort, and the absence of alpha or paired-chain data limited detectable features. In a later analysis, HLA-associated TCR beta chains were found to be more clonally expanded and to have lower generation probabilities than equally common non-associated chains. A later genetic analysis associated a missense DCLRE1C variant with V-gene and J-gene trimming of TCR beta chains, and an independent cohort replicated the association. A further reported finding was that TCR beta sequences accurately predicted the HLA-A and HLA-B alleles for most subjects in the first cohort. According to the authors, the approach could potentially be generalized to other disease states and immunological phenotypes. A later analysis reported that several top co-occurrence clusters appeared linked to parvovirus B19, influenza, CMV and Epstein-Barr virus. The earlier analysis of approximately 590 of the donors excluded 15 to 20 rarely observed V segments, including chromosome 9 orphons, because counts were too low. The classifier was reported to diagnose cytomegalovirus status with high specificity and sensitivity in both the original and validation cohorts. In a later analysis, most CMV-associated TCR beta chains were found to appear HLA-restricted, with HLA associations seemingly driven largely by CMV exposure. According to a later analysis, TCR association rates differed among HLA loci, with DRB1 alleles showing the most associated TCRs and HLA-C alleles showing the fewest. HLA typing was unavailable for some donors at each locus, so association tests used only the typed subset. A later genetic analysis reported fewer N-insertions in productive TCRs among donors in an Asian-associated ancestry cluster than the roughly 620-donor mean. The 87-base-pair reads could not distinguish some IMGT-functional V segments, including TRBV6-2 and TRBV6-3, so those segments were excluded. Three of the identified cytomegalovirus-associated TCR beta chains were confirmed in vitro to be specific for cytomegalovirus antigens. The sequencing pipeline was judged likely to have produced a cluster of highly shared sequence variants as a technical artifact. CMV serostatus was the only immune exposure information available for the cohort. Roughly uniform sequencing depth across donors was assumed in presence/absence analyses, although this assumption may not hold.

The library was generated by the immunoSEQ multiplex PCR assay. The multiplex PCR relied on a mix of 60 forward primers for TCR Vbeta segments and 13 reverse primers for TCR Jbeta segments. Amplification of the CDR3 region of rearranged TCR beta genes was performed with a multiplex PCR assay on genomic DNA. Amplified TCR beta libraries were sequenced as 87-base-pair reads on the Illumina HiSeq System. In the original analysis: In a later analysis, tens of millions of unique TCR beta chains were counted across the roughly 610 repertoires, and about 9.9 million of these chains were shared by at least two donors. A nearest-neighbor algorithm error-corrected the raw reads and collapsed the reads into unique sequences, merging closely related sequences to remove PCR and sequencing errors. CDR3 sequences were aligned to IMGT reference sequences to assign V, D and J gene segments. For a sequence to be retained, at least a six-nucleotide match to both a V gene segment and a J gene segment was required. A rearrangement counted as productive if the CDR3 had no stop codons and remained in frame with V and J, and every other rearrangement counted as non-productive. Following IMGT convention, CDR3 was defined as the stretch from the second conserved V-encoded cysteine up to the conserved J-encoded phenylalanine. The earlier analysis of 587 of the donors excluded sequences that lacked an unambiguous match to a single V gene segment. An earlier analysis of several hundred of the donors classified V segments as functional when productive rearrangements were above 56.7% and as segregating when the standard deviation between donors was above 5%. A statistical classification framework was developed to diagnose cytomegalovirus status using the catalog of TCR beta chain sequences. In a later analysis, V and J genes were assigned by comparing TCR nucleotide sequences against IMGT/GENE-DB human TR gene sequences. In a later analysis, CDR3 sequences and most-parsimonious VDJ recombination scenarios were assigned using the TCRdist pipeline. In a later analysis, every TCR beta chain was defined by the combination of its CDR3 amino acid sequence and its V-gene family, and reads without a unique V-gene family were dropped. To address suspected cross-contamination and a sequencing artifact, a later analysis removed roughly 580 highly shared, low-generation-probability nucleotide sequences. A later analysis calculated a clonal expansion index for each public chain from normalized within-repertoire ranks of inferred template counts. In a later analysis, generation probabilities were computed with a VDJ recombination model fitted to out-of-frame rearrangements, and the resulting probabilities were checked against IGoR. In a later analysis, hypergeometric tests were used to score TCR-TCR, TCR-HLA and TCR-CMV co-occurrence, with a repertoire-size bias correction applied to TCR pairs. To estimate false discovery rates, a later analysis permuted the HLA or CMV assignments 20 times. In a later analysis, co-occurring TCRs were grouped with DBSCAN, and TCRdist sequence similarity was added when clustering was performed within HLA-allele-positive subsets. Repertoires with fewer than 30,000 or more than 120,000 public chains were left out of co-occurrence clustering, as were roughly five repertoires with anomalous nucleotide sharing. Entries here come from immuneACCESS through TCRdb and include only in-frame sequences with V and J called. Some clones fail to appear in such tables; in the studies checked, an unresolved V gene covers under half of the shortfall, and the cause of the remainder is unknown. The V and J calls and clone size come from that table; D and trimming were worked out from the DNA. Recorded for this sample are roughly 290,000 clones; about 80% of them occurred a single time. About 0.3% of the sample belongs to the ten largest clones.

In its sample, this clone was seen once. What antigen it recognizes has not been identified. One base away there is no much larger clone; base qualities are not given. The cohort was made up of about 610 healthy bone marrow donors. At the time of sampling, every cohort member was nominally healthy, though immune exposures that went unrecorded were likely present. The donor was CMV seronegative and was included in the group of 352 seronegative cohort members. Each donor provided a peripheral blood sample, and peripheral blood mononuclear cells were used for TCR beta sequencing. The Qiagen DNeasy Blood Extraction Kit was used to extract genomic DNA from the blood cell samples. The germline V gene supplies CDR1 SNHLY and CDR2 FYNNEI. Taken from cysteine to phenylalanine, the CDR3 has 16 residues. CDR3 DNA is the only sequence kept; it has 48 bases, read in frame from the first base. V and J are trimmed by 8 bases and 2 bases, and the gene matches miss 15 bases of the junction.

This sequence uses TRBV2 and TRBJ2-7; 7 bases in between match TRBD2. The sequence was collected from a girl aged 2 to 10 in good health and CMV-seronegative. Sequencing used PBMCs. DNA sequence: TGTGCCAGCGTGTGGGTTACTAGCGTCCCCCCCTACGAGCAGTACTTC. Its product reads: CASVWVTSVPPYEQYF.